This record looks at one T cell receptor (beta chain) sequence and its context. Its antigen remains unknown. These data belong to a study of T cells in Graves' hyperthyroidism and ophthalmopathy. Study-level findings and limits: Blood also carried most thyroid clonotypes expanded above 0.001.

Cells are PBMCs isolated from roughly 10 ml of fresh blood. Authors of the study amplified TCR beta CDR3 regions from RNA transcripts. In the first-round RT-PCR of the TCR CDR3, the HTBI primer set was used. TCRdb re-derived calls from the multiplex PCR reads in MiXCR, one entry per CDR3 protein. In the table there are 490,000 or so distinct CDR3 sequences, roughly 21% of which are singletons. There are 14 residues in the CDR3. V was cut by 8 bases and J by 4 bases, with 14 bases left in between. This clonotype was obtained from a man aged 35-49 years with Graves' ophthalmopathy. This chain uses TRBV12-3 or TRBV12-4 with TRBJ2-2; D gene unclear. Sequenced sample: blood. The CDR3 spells CASGITLGTGELFF. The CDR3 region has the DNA TGTGCCAGCGGGATAACCCTCGGCACCGGGGAGCTGTTTTTT.